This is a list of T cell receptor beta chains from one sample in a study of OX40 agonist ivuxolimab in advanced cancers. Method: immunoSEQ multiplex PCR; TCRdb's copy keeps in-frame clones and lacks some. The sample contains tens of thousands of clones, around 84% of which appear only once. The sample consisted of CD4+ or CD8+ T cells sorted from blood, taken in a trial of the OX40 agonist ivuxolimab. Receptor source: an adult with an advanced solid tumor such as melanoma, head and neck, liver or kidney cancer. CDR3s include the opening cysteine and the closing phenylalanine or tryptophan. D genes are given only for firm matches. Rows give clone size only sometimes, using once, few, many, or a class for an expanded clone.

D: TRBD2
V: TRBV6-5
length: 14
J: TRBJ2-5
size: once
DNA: TGTGCCAGCTCCGGGGGGTCACTAGAAGAGACCCAGTACTTC
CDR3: CASSGGSLEETQYF

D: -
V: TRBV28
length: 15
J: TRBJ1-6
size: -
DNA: TGTGCCAGCAGTTCCCAGGAGACCTTGGATTCACCCCTCCACTTT
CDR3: CASSSQETLDSPLHF

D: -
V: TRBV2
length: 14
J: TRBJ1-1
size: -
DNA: TGTGCCAGCACTCAGGGGAGAACGAACACTGAAGCTTTCTTT
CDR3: CASTQGRTNTEAFF

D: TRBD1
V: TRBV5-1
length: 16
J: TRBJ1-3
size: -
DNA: TGCGCCAGCAGCGTACAGGGGGAGAACTCTGGAAACACCATATATTTT
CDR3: CASSVQGENSGNTIYF

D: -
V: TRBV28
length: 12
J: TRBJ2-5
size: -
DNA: TGTGCCAGCTTGGCCGCGGGAGAGACCCAGTACTTC
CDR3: CASLAAGETQYF

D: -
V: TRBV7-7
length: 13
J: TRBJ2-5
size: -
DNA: TGTGCCAGCAGCACGGGGAATCAAGAGACCCAGTACTTC
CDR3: CASSTGNQETQYF

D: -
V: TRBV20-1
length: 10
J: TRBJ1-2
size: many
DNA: TGCAGTGCTAGATATCATGGCTACACCTTC
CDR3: CSARYHGYTF

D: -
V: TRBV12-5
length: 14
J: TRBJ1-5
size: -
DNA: TGTGCTAGTGGTTCGGGAGCCGGGGATCAGCCCCAGCATTTT
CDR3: CASGSGAGDQPQHF

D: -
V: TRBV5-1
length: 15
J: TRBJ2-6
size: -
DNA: TGCGCCAGCAGCTTGGGGGACTCTGGGGCCAACGTCCTGACTTTC
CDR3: CASSLGDSGANVLTF

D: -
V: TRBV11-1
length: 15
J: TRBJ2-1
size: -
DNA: TGTGCCAGCAGCCCACAGGGATACGGTGGGGATGAGCAGTTCTTC
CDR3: CASSPQGYGGDEQFF

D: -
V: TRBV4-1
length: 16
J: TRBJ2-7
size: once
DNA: TGCGCCAGCAGCCATAGAACAACAGGGGGGGATTACGAGCAGTACTTC
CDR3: CASSHRTTGGDYEQYF

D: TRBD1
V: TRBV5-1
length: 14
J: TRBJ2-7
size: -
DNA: TGCGCCAGCAGCAACCGGGACAGGGTCTACGAGCAGTACTTC
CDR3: CASSNRDRVYEQYF

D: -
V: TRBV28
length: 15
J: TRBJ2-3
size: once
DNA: TGTGCCAGCAGTTTCAAGTACCGATCCACAGATACGCAGTATTTT
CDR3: CASSFKYRSTDTQYF

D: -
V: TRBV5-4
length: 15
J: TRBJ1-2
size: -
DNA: TGTGCCAGCAGTCGGGGGGGCCGGGAATTCTATGGCTACACCTTC
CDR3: CASSRGGREFYGYTF

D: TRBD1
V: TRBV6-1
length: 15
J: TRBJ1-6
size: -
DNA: TGTGCCAGCACCCGGACAGGGGGCATTAATTCACCCCTCCACTTT
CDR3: CASTRTGGINSPLHF

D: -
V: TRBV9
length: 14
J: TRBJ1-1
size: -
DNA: TGTGCCAGCAGCCAACAGGGTGCGAACACTGAAGCTTTCTTT
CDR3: CASSQQGANTEAFF

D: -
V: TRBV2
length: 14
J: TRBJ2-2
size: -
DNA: TGTGCCAGCAGTGATATTAGCTCCAGCGGGGAGCTGTTTTTT
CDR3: CASSDISSSGELFF

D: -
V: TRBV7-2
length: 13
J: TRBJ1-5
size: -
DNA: TGTGCCAGCAGCTTAGGGACCGGGCAGCCCCAGCATTTT
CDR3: CASSLGTGQPQHF

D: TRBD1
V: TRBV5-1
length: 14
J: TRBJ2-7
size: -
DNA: TGCGCCAGCAGCCCCAGAGGGACAGGGGGTGAGCAGTACTTC
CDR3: CASSPRGTGGEQYF

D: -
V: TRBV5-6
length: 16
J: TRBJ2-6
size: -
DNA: TGTGCCAGCAGTTTGGTGAGGGACTCTGGGGCCAACGTCCTGACTTTC
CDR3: CASSLVRDSGANVLTF

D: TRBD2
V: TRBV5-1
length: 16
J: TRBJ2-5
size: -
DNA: TGCGCCAGCAGCTTGGCGGGACTAGGGTACGGAGAGACCCAGTACTTC
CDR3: CASSLAGLGYGETQYF

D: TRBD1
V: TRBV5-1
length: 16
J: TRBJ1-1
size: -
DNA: TGCGCCAGCAGCCTAATGGGACAGGGACCGAACACTGAAGCTTTCTTT
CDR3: CASSLMGQGPNTEAFF